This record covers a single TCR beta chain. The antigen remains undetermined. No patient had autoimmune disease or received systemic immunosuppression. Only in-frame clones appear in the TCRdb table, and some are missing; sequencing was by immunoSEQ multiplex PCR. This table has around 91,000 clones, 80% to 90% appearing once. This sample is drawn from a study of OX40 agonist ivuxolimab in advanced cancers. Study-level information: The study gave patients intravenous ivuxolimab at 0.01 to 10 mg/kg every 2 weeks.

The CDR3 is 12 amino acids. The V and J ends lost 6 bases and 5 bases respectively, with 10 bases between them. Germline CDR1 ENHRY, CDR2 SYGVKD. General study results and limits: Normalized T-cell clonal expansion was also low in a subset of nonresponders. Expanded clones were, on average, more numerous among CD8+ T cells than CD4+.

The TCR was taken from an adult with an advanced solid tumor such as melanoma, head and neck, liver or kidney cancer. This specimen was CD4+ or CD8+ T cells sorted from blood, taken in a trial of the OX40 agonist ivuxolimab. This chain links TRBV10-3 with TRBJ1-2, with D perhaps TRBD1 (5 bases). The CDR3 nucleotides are TGTGCCATCAGCCGGGACGCGTATGGCTACACCTTC. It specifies CAISRDAYGYTF.